This TCR beta chain was captured in a study of cytomegalovirus exposure and HLA in healthy donors. Study outcomes and limitations: For TCR beta chains, V- and J-gene trimming was later linked to a missense DCLRE1C variant. In vitro data verified a few CMV-associated chains as specific for CMV antigens.

The PCR ran on 60 Vbeta and 13 Jbeta primers. TCRdb's table, derived via immunoSEQ multiplex PCR, lists solely in-frame clones and lacks some. The data hold some 120,000 clones, with 60% to 85% observed a single time. The CDR3 totals 21 residues. Losses at the gene ends were 3 bases for V and 1 base for J; bases not matched to a gene: 15. The germline V gene has CDR1 SGHRS and CDR2 YFSETQ. As for this clone: The antigen remains unidentified.

The rearrangement uses TRBV5-1 and TRBJ2-2, with 13 bases aligning to TRBD2. The source of this sequence is a middle-aged woman in good health and CMV-seropositive. The specimen sequenced was PBMCs. The CDR3 loop is CASSYGTSGTRDPRNTGELFF. CDR3 bases: TGCGCCAGCAGCTATGGGACTAGCGGGACGAGAGATCCTAGGAACACCGGGGAGCTGTTTTTT.